This T cell receptor (beta chain) is drawn from a study of T cell repertoires in cytomegalovirus infection (dated by TCRdb to the late 2010s). For the study in its entirety: Alongside well-studied HLA-B-restricted epitopes, the peptide stimulations were aimed at recently identified HLA-C-restricted CMV epitopes, whose presentation resists viral immunomodulation. Donor HLA type was relevant to the analysis, as public TCR beta signatures indicated carriage of CMV infection together with the matching HLA type.

The CDR3 holds 14 amino acids from the cysteine to the phenylalanine. The entry retains the CDR3 DNA only, 42 bases that are in frame from base 1. In the germline V gene, CDR1 corresponds to SGHVT and CDR2 to SQSDAQ. The junction shows trimming of 6 bases on V and 7 bases on J, plus 15 bases between the germline ends. Data came from an Illumina HiSeq 1500. TCRdb passed the public sequencing reads through fastp at Q25 and MiXCR, retaining productive beta sequences. Identical CDR3 proteins give one entry, which carries the most common genes and DNA. For this sample the table gives around 750,000 distinct CDR3 sequences, of which over 25% were detected only once. The ten most abundant clones make up 9.5% to 15% of the sample. The paper's findings and limits, for the study overall: In both this cohort and an independent cohort of 350 or so donors, the cumulative frequency of public TCR beta family members distinguished carriers of CMV infection plus the relevant HLA type. The ex vivo response was dominated by HLA-C-restricted CMV-specific TCR beta clonotypes, and the single most frequent clonotype in two of eight donors was supplied by these HLA-C-restricted clonotypes.

What the treatment or condition label conveys for this sample: in vitro stimulation with specific CMV peptide epitopes to enrich CMV-specific T cells. Worth noting for this clonotype: No cognate antigen has been identified for it. Nothing much larger sits one base from this clone, and base qualities are not available.

Here the chain combines TRBV7-4 and TRBJ2-2; too little of a D gene remains to name it. Sequenced material: cultured CD8+ T cells from PBMCs, taken from culture after CMV antigen stimulation. The clonotype originates from a human donor in good health (CMV status not recorded). Some clones in this sample may be carry-over from other donors' samples. The DNA reads TGTGCCAGCAGTCCTACCATGAGAGTCGGGGAGCTGTTTTTT. Its product reads: CASSPTMRVGELFF.